The next 32 T cell receptor beta chains were all read from a single sample in a study of T cells after yellow fever vaccination. TCRdb used MiXCR to reprocess the 5' RACE reads, holding one entry per CDR3 protein. The sample consists of 170,000 or so distinct CDR3 sequences, 6.2% of them appearing once. This sample comprised CD4+ T cells sorted from PBMCs, obtained on the day of the first yellow fever vaccination. These TCRs come from a young man who received the YFV17D yellow fever vaccine.

The genes are TRBV4-3 and TRBJ1-4, with 7 nucleotides matching TRBD1. Germline lookup yields CDR1 LGHNA and CDR2 YSLEER. The junction had 14 bases not matched to a gene; V was cut back by 1 base and J by 3 bases. The CDR3 is made up of 19 amino acids. CDR3 nucleotides: TGCGCCAGCAGCCAAGGCCGACAGGGCGCGTTGTTGGCTAATGAAAAACTGTTTTTT. This codes for CASSQGRQGALLANEKLFF.

There are a few counts of this clonotype. The chain employs TRBV12-3 or TRBV12-4 and TRBJ1-5, with D unclear. Trimming took 7 bases from V and 4 from J, leaving 14 bases between them. The CDR3 spans 14 residues. The CDR3 sequence is CASTKEEKNQPQHF. CDR3 DNA: TGTGCCAGCACCAAAGAAGAAAAGAATCAGCCCCAGCATTTT.

This clonotype occurred many times. J is TRBJ2-1 and V is TRBV12-3 or TRBV12-4, with TRBD2 matching 13 bases. The V gene end was trimmed by 6 bases and the J gene end by 8 bases; junction bases not matched to a gene: 10. The CDR3 runs to 16 residues. The chain's CDR3 is CASSLGLAGAEHEQFF. CDR3 bases: TGTGCCAGCAGCCTCGGACTAGCGGGGGCCGAACATGAGCAGTTCTTC.

This clonotype appeared many times. This chain joins TRBV4-1 and TRBJ2-4; no firm D call. This CDR3 region has 14 residues. Germline CDR1 is MGHRA and CDR2 is YSYEKL. The V end was cut by 0 bases, the J end by 4 bases, with 7 bases between. As DNA, the CDR3 is TGCGCCAGCAGCCAAGATCTACTTAAAAACATTCAGTACTTC. This codes for CASSQDLLKNIQYF.

This clonotype has only a few counts. At one of its ends the junction is not consistent with the germline gene, which may arise from a read error. This sequence joins TRBV20-1 and TRBJ1-3, with 7 bases lining up with TRBD1. Germline CDR1 reads DFQATT; CDR2 reads SNEGSKA (reference sequence). This CDR3 region has 14 residues. CDR3 sequence reads: CSARVQGSGNTIYF. For the CDR3, the DNA is TGCAGTGCGAGAGTACAGGGGTCTGGAAACACCATATATTTT.

This clonotype was recorded at least ten times. The rearrangement uses TRBV6-1 and TRBJ2-1; 11 bases fit TRBD1. The ends lost 4 bases at V and 10 bases at J; junction bases unmatched: 9. The germline gives CDR1 MNHNS, CDR2 SASEGT. The CDR3 has 15 amino acids. The CDR3 sequence: CASSARDRGLGEQFF. The CDR3 nucleotides read TGTGCCAGCAGTGCCCGGGACAGGGGGTTGGGGGAGCAGTTCTTC.

This clonotype has ten or more counts. The chain combines TRBV7-2 with TRBJ2-3, with D unresolved. The V and J ends lost 5 bases and 4 bases respectively, with 10 bases between them. From germline, CDR1 is SGHTA and CDR2 FQGNSA. The CDR3 spans 13 residues. The CDR3 spells CASSRIVPDTQYF. The CDR3 DNA reads TGTGCCAGCAGCAGGATCGTTCCAGATACGCAGTATTTT.

This clonotype appeared a few times. V and J are TRBV11-1 and TRBJ2-6, with D tentatively TRBD1 (5 bases). The CDR3 spans 18 residues. The germline V and J ends were trimmed by 2 bases and 2 bases, with 16 bases remaining between them. Germline V CDR1 and CDR2: SGHAT, FQDESV (reference sequence). The CDR3 sequence is CASSLSRQGWAGANVLTF. CDR3 nucleotides: TGTGCCAGCAGCTTAAGTCGGCAGGGCTGGGCTGGGGCCAACGTCCTGACTTTC.

This clonotype was seen a handful of times. The rearrangement joins TRBV25-1 to TRBJ1-2, with D maybe TRBD1 (5 bases). The CDR3 covers 14 residues. Trimming pared 2 bases from V and 4 bases from J, leaving 11 bases between. Per the germline V gene, CDR1 is MGHDK and CDR2 is SYGVNS. CDR3 loop: CASSEQGDTYGYTF. For the CDR3, the DNA is TGTGCCAGCAGTGAACAAGGGGATACCTATGGCTACACCTTC.

The chain carries TRBV2 and TRBJ2-6, with a weak D call TRBD1 (6 bases). The germline gives CDR1 SNHLY, CDR2 FYNNEI. The CDR3 length is 18 residues. The germline V and J ends were trimmed by 1 base and 0 bases, with 13 bases remaining between them. The chain's CDR3 is CASSEGQGSNSGANVLTF. The DNA for the CDR3 is TGTGCCAGCAGTGAAGGGCAGGGGAGTAACTCTGGGGCCAACGTCCTGACTTTC.

The chain is built from TRBV4-3 and TRBJ2-3, with D unclear. The CDR3 contains 14 residues. CDR1 LGHNA and CDR2 YSLEER come from the germline V gene. The germline V and J ends were trimmed by 4 bases and 0 bases, with 8 bases remaining between them. CDR3: CASSLHTSTDTQYF. DNA of the CDR3: TGCGCCAGCAGCCTCCATACCAGCACAGATACGCAGTATTTT.

V and J are TRBV27 and TRBJ1-1; perhaps TRBD1 as D (5 bases). CDR3 length: 14 residues. V gave up 2 bases and J gave up 1 base, with 8 bases separating them. Germline V gene lookup returns CDR1 MNHEY and CDR2 SMNVEV (reference sequence). DNA of the CDR3: TGTGCCAGCAGTTTAATTGACAGGAACACTGAAGCTTTCTTT. This translates into CASSLIDRNTEAFF.

This clonotype has ten or more counts. The chain's CDR3 is CASSGLVPGELFF. The CDR3 nucleotides read TGTGCCAGCAGTGGGTTAGTCCCCGGGGAGCTGTTTTTT. The chain has TRBV2 and TRBJ2-2; no reliable D call. The CDR3 consists of 13 residues. Deletions cut 4 bases from V and 6 bases from J, with 9 bases between. The germline V gene encodes CDR1 SNHLY and CDR2 FYNNEI.

This clonotype was found many times. V gene TRBV18 combines with J gene TRBJ2-1; perhaps TRBD1 as D (6 bases). Germline CDR1 and CDR2: KGHSH and LQKENI. The V gene lost 3 bases and the J gene lost 8 bases, with 11 bases spanning the gap. The CDR3 spans 13 residues. The CDR3 sequence: CASSPYRDDEQFF. The DNA for the CDR3 is TGTGCCAGCTCACCGTACAGGGACGATGAGCAGTTCTTC. The whole variable domain, remainder taken from reference TRBV18 and TRBJ2-1, is NAGVMQNPRHLVRRRGQEARLRCSPMKGHSHVYWYRQLPEEGLKFMVYLQKENIIDESGMPKERFSAEFPKEGPSILRIQQVVRGDSAAYFCASSPYRDDEQFFGPGTRLTVL.

The chain links TRBV20-1 to TRBJ1-6, with D uncertain. Germline CDR1 reads DFQATT; CDR2 reads SNEGSKA (reference sequence). The CDR3 spans 12 residues. Trimming took 6 bases from V and 10 from J, leaving 13 bases between them. CDR3 in DNA: TGCAGTGCCAGACATGAGAACTCACCCCTCCACTTT. Its protein product is CSARHENSPLHF.

This clonotype was counted at least ten times. The CDR3 here is CASRVRDKAYGELFF. CDR3 bases: TGTGCCAGCAGGGTCCGGGACAAGGCCTACGGGGAGCTGTTTTTT. The chain employs TRBV12-3 or TRBV12-4 and TRBJ2-2; possible D gene TRBD1, 6 bases. Trimming left V 6 bases short and J 7 bases short, with 18 bases between. The CDR3 runs to 15 residues.

In its sample, this clonotype was seen a few times. The rearrangement links TRBV9 to TRBJ2-5; TRBD2 matches 11 bases. The CDR3 is 17 amino acids. The V and J ends lost 0 bases and 1 base, in that order; junction bases with no gene match: 5. Per germline, CDR1 SGDLS and CDR2 YYNGEE. The CDR3 DNA reads TGTGCCAGCAGCGTAGCTCCTACTAGCGGGGGCCAAGAGACCCAGTACTTC. This sequence encodes CASSVAPTSGGQETQYF.

There are a few counts of this clonotype. The rearrangement joins TRBV6-5 to TRBJ1-5, with TRBD1 matching over 7 bases. J lost 0 bases, V lost 4 bases, and 6 bases had no gene match. CDR1 MNHEY and CDR2 SVGAGI come from the germline V gene. The CDR3 has 16 amino acids. CDR3 loop: CASSSRYRGSNQPQHF. CDR3 DNA sequence: TGTGCCAGCAGTTCGCGATACAGGGGTAGCAATCAGCCCCAGCATTTT.

The table lists this clonotype with a few counts. This chain joins TRBV6-2 or TRBV6-3 and TRBJ2-5; D is unresolved. Germline-derived CDR1 and CDR2 are MNHEY and SVGEGT. The length of the CDR3 is 13 residues. Trimming took 2 bases from V and 5 from J, leaving 9 bases between them. The CDR3 region is CASSYGSWETQYF. CDR3 bases: TGTGCCAGCAGTTACGGTTCCTGGGAGACCCAGTACTTC.

This clonotype occurred many times. This chain uses TRBV7-2 with TRBJ1-2; 10 bases fit TRBD1. The CDR3 is 14 amino acids. The junction had 4 bases not matched to a gene; V was cut back by 1 base and J by 8 bases. Per germline, CDR1 SGHTA and CDR2 FQGNSA. CDR3 loop: CASSLVGTGVGYTF. In nucleotides, the CDR3 is TGTGCCAGCAGCTTAGTAGGGACAGGGGTCGGCTACACCTTC. Combining the CDR3 with reference TRBV7-2 and TRBJ1-2 gives the whole variable domain GAGVSQSPSNKVTEKGKDVELRCDPISGHTALYWYRQSLGQGLEFLIYFQGNSAPDKSGLPSDRFSAERTGGSVSTLTIQRTQQEDSAVYLCASSLVGTGVGYTFGSGTRLTVV.

There are many counts of this clonotype. This chain connects TRBV9 to TRBJ2-1; D could derive from TRBD1 or TRBD2 (5 bases each). Germline V gene lookup returns CDR1 SGDLS and CDR2 YYNGEE. The CDR3 has 16 residues. Trimming shortened V by 3 bases and J by 2 bases, and 15 bases separated the two germline ends. Here the CDR3 DNA reads TGTGCCAGCAGCGCCGACGGGACGGACGCCTACAATGAGCAGTTCTTC. This sequence encodes CASSADGTDAYNEQFF.

Many counts were recorded for this clonotype. V and J are TRBV6-2 or TRBV6-3 and TRBJ2-7; TRBD1 matches at 7 bases. The CDR3 spans 13 residues. The trim removed 2 bases at V and 4 bases at J, leaving 2 bases unmatched. The germline gives CDR1 MNHEY, CDR2 SVGEGT. The DNA of the CDR3 is TGTGCCAGCAGTTACCGGACAGGTTACGAGCAGTACGTC. As protein: CASSYRTGYEQYV.

V usage is TRBV20-1 and J usage is TRBJ2-5; 8 nucleotides line up with TRBD1. The V gene's germline CDR1 is DFQATT and CDR2 SNEGSKA (reference sequence). The CDR3 runs 13 residues. V was pared by 0 bases and J by 6 bases, with 3 bases of the junction left unmatched. The CDR3 here is CSARERTGKTQYF. The CDR3 coding sequence is TGCAGTGCTAGAGAAAGGACAGGGAAGACCCAGTACTTC.

The chain has TRBV4-2 and TRBJ2-2; TRBD2 matches at 11 bases. Per the germline V gene, CDR1 is LGHNA and CDR2 is YNFKEQ. Trimming cost V 3 bases and J 5 bases; bases outside gene matches: 5. This CDR3 is built from 16 residues. CDR3 residues: CASSQVAGGPTGELFF. DNA for the CDR3: TGTGCCAGCAGCCAGGTAGCGGGGGGGCCGACCGGGGAGCTGTTTTTT.

This clonotype has just a few counts. The genes are TRBV4-3 and TRBJ2-7; D may be TRBD1 or TRBD2 (6 bases each). The CDR3 spans 18 residues. Deletions cut 0 bases from V and 6 bases from J, with 24 bases between. CDR1 is LGHNA and CDR2 is YSLEER in the germline V gene. CDR3 region: CASSQDWGAIADPLEQYF. DNA for the CDR3: TGCGCCAGCAGCCAAGATTGGGGGGCGATTGCGGACCCTCTCGAGCAGTACTTC.

The chain joins TRBV2 to TRBJ1-5, with unresolved D. CDR1 is SNHLY, CDR2 FYNNEI, per germline. This CDR3 region has 18 residues. Trimming removed 11 bases from V and 0 bases from J, with 26 bases in between. CDR3 DNA: TGTGCCTTCAGTTTCCTTCCCCGCCGGCGGTATAGCAATCAGCCCCAGCATTTT. Protein: CAFSFLPRRRYSNQPQHF.

There are many counts of this clonotype. The chain links TRBV21-1 to TRBJ2-7; the table's D gene call, TRBD1, was not cross checked with the DNA. TRBV21-1 is marked as a pseudogene. This CDR3 is 16 amino acids long. This CDR3 reads CASSKALGDRAHEQYV. CDR3 DNA sequence: TGTGCCAGCAGCAAAGCGCTTGGGGACAGGGCGCACGAGCAGTACGTC.

A few counts support this clonotype. The chain recombines TRBV19 with TRBJ1-1; D gene ambiguous. With 1 base removed from V and 3 bases from J, the gap between germline ends came to 12 bases. CDR1 is LNHDA and CDR2 is SQIVND in the germline V gene (reference sequence). This CDR3 is 15 amino acids long. The CDR3 nucleotides are TGTGCCAGTAGTATAGGGCGAAGGGTTTACACTGAAGCTTTCTTT. This gives the protein CASSIGRRVYTEAFF.

This clonotype turned up a few times. The CDR3 nucleotides are TGTGCCAGCAGCCGAGGGCCCAATCAGCCCCAGCATTTT. Residues: CASSRGPNQPQHF. The chain carries TRBV14 and TRBJ1-5, with D unresolved. V lost 4 bases and J lost 3, with 7 bases in between. The CDR3 sequence is 13 residues long. Germline values: CDR1 SGHDN, CDR2 FVKESK.

This clonotype was seen only a few times. The CDR3 DNA is TGTGCCAGCAGCTTAGATTTTGTACAGGGGCCGGTTGTGGACATTCAGTACTTC. Amino acids: CASSLDFVQGPVVDIQYF. The V call is TRBV7-4, the J call TRBJ2-4, with 7 bases aligning to TRBD1. The CDR3 runs to 18 residues. Germline V lookup: CDR1 SGHVT, CDR2 SQSDAQ. J gave up 8 bases and V 1 base, and 17 bases lay outside the gene matches. Full variable domain (missing parts from reference TRBV7-4 and TRBJ2-4): GAGVSQSPRYKVAKRGRDVALRCDSISGHVTLYWYRQTLGQGSEVLTYSQSDAQRDKSGRPSGRFSAERPERSVSTLKIQRTEQGDSAVYLCASSLDFVQGPVVDIQYFGAGTRLSVL.

At least ten counts were recorded for this clonotype. The chain carries TRBV7-2 and TRBJ2-2, with TRBD1 matching 10 bases. The germline gives CDR1 SGHTA, CDR2 FQGNSA. CDR3 length: 16 residues. The V gene end was trimmed by 5 bases and the J gene end by 6 bases; junction bases not matched to a gene: 9. This CDR3 is CASSPGTGVTAGELFF. DNA for the CDR3: TGTGCCAGCAGCCCTGGGACAGGGGTTACCGCCGGGGAGCTGTTTTTT.

This clonotype showed up just a few times. The chain carries TRBV7-6 and TRBJ1-4; no definite D call. Looked up from germline, CDR1 is SGHVS and CDR2 is FNYEAQ. The CDR3 runs to 15 residues. V lost 4 bases and J lost 7, with 16 bases in between. The CDR3 protein is CASSSEDGKGEKLFF. CDR3 nucleotide sequence: TGTGCCAGCAGCTCAGAGGACGGGAAGGGTGAAAAACTGTTTTTT.